This T cell receptor beta chain was profiled in a study of T cell responses to AZD1222 COVID-19 vaccine. Findings of the study overall: Baseline seropositivity characterized only a handful of AZD1222 recipients. Reportedly, close to half of spike-specific TCRs are directed against unmutated variant regions. Only after the peak T cell response were repertoires sampled.

The assay was immunoSEQ multiplex PCR, and TCRdb's table has in-frame clones only and misses some. Here the sample spans some 130,000 clones, around 93% being singletons. The length of the CDR3 is 11 residues. V was cut by 0 bases and J by 5 bases, with 2 bases left in between. Germline lookup yields CDR1 DFQATT and CDR2 SNEGSKA (reference sequence). A single count supports this clone. Antigen unknown. Other DNA sequences in the same sample also yield this CDR3. The J gene is TRBJ1-3, the V gene TRBV20-1; no clear D. The sequence was collected from an adult who received the AZD1222 COVID-19 vaccine. Sequenced here: peripheral blood, sampled 28 days after the second AZD1222 dose. This chain's CDR3 is CSARERNTIYF. CDR3 bases: TGCAGTGCTAGAGAAAGAAACACCATATATTTT.